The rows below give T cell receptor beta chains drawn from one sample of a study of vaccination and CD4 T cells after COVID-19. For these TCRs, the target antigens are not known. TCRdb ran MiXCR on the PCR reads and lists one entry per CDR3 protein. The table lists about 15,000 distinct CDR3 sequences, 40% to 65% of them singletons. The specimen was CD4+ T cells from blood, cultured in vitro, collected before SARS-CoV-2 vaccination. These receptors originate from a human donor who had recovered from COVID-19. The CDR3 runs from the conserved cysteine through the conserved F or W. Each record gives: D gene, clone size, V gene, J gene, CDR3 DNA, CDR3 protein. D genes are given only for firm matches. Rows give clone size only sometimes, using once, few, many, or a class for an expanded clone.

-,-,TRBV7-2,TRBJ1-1,TGTGCCAGCAGCCCGGGGGCGGGGTGGGACACTGAAGCTTTCTTT,CASSPGAGWDTEAFF
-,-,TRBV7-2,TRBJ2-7,TGTGCCAGCAGCCCGGAGAGGAGCTCCTACGAGCAGTACTTC,CASSPERSSYEQYF
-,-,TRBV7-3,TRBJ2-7,TGTGCCAGCAGTGCTCAGGGGAAGGGCGAGCAGTACTTC,CASSAQGKGEQYF
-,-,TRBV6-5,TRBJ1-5,TGTGCCAGCAGTTGGGCAGGGGCGTCAGATCAGCCCCAGCATTTT,CASSWAGASDQPQHF
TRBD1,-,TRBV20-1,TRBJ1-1,TGCAGTGCGCCTCGGACAGGCCTGAACACTGAAGCTTTCTTT,CSAPRTGLNTEAFF
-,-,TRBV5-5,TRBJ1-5,TGTGCCAGCAGTCTTACAGGGACCTTGAGCAATCAGCCCCAGCATTTT,CASSLTGTLSNQPQHF
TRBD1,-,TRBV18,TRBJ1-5,TGTGCCAGCTCACGGACAGGGGGCAATCAGCCCCAGCATTTT,CASSRTGGNQPQHF
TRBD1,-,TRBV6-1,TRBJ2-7,TGTGCCAGCAGTAGACCCGGGACAGGGTCCTACGAGCAGTACTTC,CASSRPGTGSYEQYF
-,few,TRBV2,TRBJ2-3,TGTGCCAGCAGTGACACGGGATCCACAGATACGCAGTATTTT,CASSDTGSTDTQYF
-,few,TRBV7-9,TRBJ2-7,TGTGCCAGCAGCTTAGAATGGGAGCAGTACTTC,CASSLEWEQYF
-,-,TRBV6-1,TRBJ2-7,TGTGCCAGCAGGCCTCTTCTCCCCGGGTTCGAGCAGTACTTC,CASRPLLPGFEQYF
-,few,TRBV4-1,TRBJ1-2,TGCGCCAGCAGCCAAGGCCCCCGGGGCAACTATGGCTACACCTTC,CASSQGPRGNYGYTF
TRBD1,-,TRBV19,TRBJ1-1,TGTGCCAGTAGTATAGATGAGGGGGCCACTGAAGCTTTCTTT,CASSIDEGATEAFF
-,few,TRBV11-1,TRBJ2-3,TGTGCCAGCGGATCTTCAGATACGCAGTATTTT,CASGSSDTQYF
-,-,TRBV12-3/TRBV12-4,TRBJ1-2,TGTGCCAGCAGTTTCGGCAGCTATGGCTACACCTTC,CASSFGSYGYTF
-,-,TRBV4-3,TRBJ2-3,TGCGCCAGCAGCAGACAGTTATCAGATACGCAGTATTTT,CASSRQLSDTQYF
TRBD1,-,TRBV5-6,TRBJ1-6,TGTGCCAGCAGCTTGGACCGGGACAGAGACTCACCCCTCCACTTT,CASSLDRDRDSPLHF
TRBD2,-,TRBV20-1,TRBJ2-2,TGCAGTGCTAGAGATCCTATGGCGGGGGGGGGCGCCGGGGAGCTGTTTTTT,CSARDPMAGGGAGELFF
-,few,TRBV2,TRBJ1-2,TGTGCCAGCAGTGTACAGGGTGGCTATGGCTACACCTTC,CASSVQGGYGYTF
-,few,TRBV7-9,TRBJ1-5,TGTGCCAGCAGCTGGGGGACCGGATATCAGCCCCAGCATTTT,CASSWGTGYQPQHF
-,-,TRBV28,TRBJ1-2,TGTGCCAGCAGTCCACCCTCCGGGACAAAACTTCGGGGCTACACCTTC,CASSPPSGTKLRGYTF
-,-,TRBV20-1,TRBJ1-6,TGCAGTGCTAGAATGGGTTACAATTCACCCCTCCACTTT,CSARMGYNSPLHF
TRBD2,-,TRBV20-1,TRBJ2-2,TGCAGTGCTAGAGATAGCTCTGCGTCCGGGGGGGCCGGGGAGCTGTTTTTT,CSARDSSASGGAGELFF
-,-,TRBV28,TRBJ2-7,TGTGCCAGCAGTTCCCCCGGGACATTCTACGAGCAGTACTTC,CASSSPGTFYEQYF
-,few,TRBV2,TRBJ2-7,TGTGCCAGCAGTAAAACCCCGGGCTTAAGCTACGAGCAGTACTTC,CASSKTPGLSYEQYF
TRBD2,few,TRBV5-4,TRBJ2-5,TGTGCCAGCAGCCACTGGAATAGCGGGAGGATTCAGACCCAGTACTTC,CASSHWNSGRIQTQYF
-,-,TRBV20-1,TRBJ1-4,TGCAGTGCTAGATCCGAGGCAGCGCAGGATCGTGGTGAAAAACTGTTTTTT,CSARSEAAQDRGEKLFF
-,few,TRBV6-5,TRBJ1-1,TGTGCCAGCAGTTCAGGTTCGGGACTGGCTGAAGCTTTCTTT,CASSSGSGLAEAFF
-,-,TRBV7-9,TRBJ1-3,TGTGCCAGCAGCTTAACGAGGGACACGGACACCATATATTTT,CASSLTRDTDTIYF
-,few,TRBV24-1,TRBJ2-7,TGTGCCACCAGTGATTCTACCACCCCCTACGAGCAGTACTTC,CATSDSTTPYEQYF
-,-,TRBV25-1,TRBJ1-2,TGTGCCAGCCAAGGGTGGGGTGGCTACACCTTC,CASQGWGGYTF
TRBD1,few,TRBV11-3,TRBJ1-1,TGTGCCAGCAGCTTAGCTGGCAGGGGGAAGACTGAAGCTTTCTTT,CASSLAGRGKTEAFF
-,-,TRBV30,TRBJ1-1,TGTGCCTGGAAGGACAGATCTGAAGCTTTCTTT,CAWKDRSEAFF
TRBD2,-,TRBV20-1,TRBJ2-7,TGCAGTGCGCGCAGCGGGGGCACGTACGAGCAGTACTTC,CSARSGGTYEQYF
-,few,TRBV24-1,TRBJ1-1,TGTGCCACCAAATGGGTGAACACTGAAGCTTTCTTT,CATKWVNTEAFF
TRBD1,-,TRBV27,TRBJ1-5,TGTGCCAGCAGCTCCACCGGGACAGGCCCTAATCAGCCCCAGCATTTT,CASSSTGTGPNQPQHF
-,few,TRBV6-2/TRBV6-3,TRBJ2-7,TGTGCCAGCAGCCAAACCCCCTACGAGCAGTACTTC,CASSQTPYEQYF
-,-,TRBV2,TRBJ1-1,TGTGCCAGCAGTGAGGGCTATGACACTGAAGCTTTCTTT,CASSEGYDTEAFF
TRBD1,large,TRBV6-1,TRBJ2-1,TGTGCCAGCAGTGCGCGACAGGGGTCGCTTGAGCAGTTCTTC,CASSARQGSLEQFF
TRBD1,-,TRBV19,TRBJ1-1,TGTGCCAGTAGTGCCGAGGGGACAGGTGTCACTGAAGCTTTCTTT,CASSAEGTGVTEAFF
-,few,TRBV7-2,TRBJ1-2,TGTGCCAGCAGCTTGGTGGACGGGACAGGCTACACCTTC,CASSLVDGTGYTF
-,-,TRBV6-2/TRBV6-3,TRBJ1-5,TGTGCCAGCACCATCGACGAAAAGCGCTGGCCCCAGCATTTT,CASTIDEKRWPQHF
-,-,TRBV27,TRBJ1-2,TGTGCCAGCAGTTTAGACTATGGCTACACCTTC,CASSLDYGYTF
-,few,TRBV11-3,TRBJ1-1,TGTGCCAGCAGCACTAGGGCCGGCCGGGACACTGAAGCTTTCTTT,CASSTRAGRDTEAFF
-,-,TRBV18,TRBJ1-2,TGTGCCAGCTCAACCGGGACCTATGGCTACACCTTC,CASSTGTYGYTF